The table lists the clone carrying this T cell receptor beta chain with many counts. The data stem from a study of T cells after yellow fever vaccination. TCRdb fed the 5' RACE reads into MiXCR, producing one record per CDR3 protein. The table lists approximately 120,000 distinct CDR3 sequences, 7.4% of them singletons, with nearly 2.5% in the top ten. Trimming at V came to 1 base and at J to 4 bases, leaving 13 bases not matched to a gene. CDR3 length: 18 residues. Per germline, CDR1 SGHAT and CDR2 FQNNGV. Material: CD4+ T cells sorted from PBMCs, obtained approximately 11 days after the first yellow fever vaccination. The gene calls are TRBV11-2 and TRBJ1-1; 9 bases agree with TRBD1. This TCR derives from a man aged 18 to 29 who received the YFV17D yellow fever vaccine. The CDR3 loop is CASSLVGTGSVRGTEAFF. The DNA of the CDR3 is TGTGCCAGCAGCTTAGTTGGGACAGGGAGCGTCCGCGGCACTGAAGCTTTCTTT.